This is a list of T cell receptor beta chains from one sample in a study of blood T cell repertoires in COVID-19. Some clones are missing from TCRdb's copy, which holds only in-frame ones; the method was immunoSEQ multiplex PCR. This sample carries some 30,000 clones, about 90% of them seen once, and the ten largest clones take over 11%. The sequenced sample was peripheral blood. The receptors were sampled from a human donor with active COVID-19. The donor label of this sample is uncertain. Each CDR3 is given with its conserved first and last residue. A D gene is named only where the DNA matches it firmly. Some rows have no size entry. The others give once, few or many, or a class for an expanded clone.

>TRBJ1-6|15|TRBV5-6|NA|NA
CASSLWVPGNSPLHF
TGTGCCAGCAGCTTGTGGGTACCGGGGAATTCACCCCTCCACTTT
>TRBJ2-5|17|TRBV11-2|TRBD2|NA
CASSLVRLAGGQETQYF
TGTGCCAGCAGCTTAGTGCGGCTAGCGGGGGGACAAGAGACCCAGTACTTC
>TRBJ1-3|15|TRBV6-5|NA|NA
CASTKQGNSGNTIYF
TGTGCCAGCACAAAACAGGGCAACTCTGGAAACACCATATATTTT
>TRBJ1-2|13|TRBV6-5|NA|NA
CASRAGTTFGYTF
TGTGCCAGCAGGGCCGGGACAACTTTTGGCTACACCTTC
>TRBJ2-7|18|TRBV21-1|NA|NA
CASSKEASGGASPYEQYF
TGTGCCAGCAGCAAAGAAGCTAGCGGGGGGGCCAGTCCCTACGAGCAGTACTTC
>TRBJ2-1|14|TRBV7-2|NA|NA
CASSLGQAYNEQFF
TGTGCCAGCAGCTTAGGACAGGCTTACAATGAGCAGTTCTTC
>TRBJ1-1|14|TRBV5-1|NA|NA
CASSFEVGGTEAFF
TGCGCCAGCAGTTTCGAGGTCGGGGGCACTGAAGCTTTCTTT
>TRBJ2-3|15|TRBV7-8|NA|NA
CASSSKTGTTDTQYF
TGTGCCAGCAGCTCGAAGACAGGTACCACAGATACGCAGTATTTT
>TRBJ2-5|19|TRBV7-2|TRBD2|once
CASSLPGLAGGAGQETQYF
TGTGCCAGCAGCCTCCCGGGACTAGCGGGGGGGGCTGGGCAAGAGACCCAGTACTTC
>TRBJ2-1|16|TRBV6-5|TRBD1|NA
CASSFVGTGPYNEQFF
TGTGCCAGCAGTTTCGTCGGGACAGGGCCTTACAATGAGCAGTTCTTC
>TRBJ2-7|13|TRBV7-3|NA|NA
CASSLVGGYEQYF
TGTGCCAGCAGCTTAGTGGGGGGCTACGAGCAGTACTTC
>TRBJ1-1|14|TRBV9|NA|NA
CASSVESAGTEAFF
TGTGCCAGCAGCGTAGAGTCTGCAGGGACTGAAGCTTTCTTT
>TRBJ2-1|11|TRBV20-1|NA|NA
CSATRSNQQFF
TGCAGTGCCACCCGGTCCAATCAGCAGTTCTTC
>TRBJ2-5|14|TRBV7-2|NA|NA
CAAGTLQGKETQYF
TGTGCCGCGGGGACATTACAGGGGAAAGAGACCCAGTACTTC
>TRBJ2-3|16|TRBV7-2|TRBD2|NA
CASSSGLAGGTDTQYF
TGTGCCAGCAGTTCTGGACTAGCGGGGGGCACAGATACGCAGTATTTT
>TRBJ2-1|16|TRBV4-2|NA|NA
CASSQAKSSPDNEQFF
TGTGCCAGCAGCCAAGCGAAGTCGAGCCCCGACAATGAGCAGTTCTTC
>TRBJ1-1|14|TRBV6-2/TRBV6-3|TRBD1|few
CASSGGTELTEAFF
TGTGCCAGCAGTGGAGGGACAGAGCTCACTGAAGCTTTCTTT
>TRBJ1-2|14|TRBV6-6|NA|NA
CASSALSADYGYTF
TGTGCCAGCAGTGCCCTGAGCGCGGATTATGGCTACACCTTC
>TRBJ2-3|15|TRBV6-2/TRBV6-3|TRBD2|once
CASSPGLVGTDTQYF
TGTGCCAGCAGTCCGGGACTAGTAGGCACAGATACGCAGTATTTT
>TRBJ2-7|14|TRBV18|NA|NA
CASSLGHDSYEQYF
TGTGCCAGCTCACTAGGACACGACTCCTACGAGCAGTACTTC
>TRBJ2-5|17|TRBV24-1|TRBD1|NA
CATSEAGQGTFQETQYF
TGTGCCACCAGTGAGGCCGGACAGGGCACCTTCCAAGAGACCCAGTACTTC
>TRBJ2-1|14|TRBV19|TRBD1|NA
CASSRTGPGDEQFF
TGTGCCAGTAGTAGGACAGGTCCAGGCGATGAGCAGTTCTTC
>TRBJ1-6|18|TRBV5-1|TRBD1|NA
CASSFITGVGSYNSPLHF
TGCGCCAGCAGCTTCATCACAGGGGTTGGGTCCTATAATTCACCCCTCCACTTT
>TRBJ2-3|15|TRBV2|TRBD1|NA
CASRRTGASTDTQYF
TGTGCCAGCAGACGGACAGGTGCTAGCACAGATACGCAGTATTTT
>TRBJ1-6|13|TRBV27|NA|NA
CASSFVGGSPLHF
TGTGCCAGCAGTTTCGTCGGGGGTTCACCCCTCCACTTT
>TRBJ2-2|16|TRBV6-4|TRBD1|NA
CASSHRGQGNTGELFF
TGTGCCAGCAGTCACCGGGGACAGGGGAACACCGGGGAGCTGTTTTTT
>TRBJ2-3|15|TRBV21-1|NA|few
CASSYETELTDTQYF
TGTGCCAGCAGCTATGAGACAGAGTTGACAGATACGCAGTATTTT
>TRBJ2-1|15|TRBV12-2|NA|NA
CASRLQRGPYNEQFF
TGTGCAAGTCGCTTACAGCGGGGTCCCTACAATGAGCAGTTCTTC
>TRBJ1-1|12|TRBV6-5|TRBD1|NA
CASITGGTEAFF
TGTGCCAGCATCACAGGGGGTACTGAAGCTTTCTTT
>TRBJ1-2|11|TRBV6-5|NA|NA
CASSNREGYTF
TGTGCCAGCAGCAACAGGGAGGGCTACACCTTC
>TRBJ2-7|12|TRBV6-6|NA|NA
CATGTNRDEQYF
TGTGCCACCGGCACTAACAGGGACGAGCAGTACTTC
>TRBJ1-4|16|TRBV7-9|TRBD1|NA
CASSLSNRGRGEKLFF
TGTGCCAGCAGCTTATCGAACAGGGGGCGTGGTGAAAAACTGTTTTTT
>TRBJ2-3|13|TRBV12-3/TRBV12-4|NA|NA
CASTKSSTDTQYF
TGTGCCAGCACTAAGAGTAGCACAGATACGCAGTATTTT
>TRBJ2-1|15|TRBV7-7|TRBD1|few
CASSPTSGQGNEQFF
TGTGCTAGCAGCCCGACCTCGGGACAGGGCAATGAGCAGTTCTTC
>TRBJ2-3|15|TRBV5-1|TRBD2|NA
CASRLAGRGTDTQYF
TGCGCCAGCCGACTAGCGGGGAGGGGCACAGATACGCAGTATTTT
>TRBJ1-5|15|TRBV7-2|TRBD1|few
CASSQGGTGGQPQHF
TGTGCCAGCAGCCAAGGGGGGACAGGGGGCCAGCCCCAGCATTTT
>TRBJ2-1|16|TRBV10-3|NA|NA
CAISESKGGTANEQFF
TGTGCCATCAGTGAGTCTAAAGGGGGTACCGCAAATGAGCAGTTCTTC
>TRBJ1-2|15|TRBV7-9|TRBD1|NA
CASSAAGQVKYGYTF
TGTGCCAGCAGCGCCGCGGGACAGGTCAAGTATGGCTACACCTTC
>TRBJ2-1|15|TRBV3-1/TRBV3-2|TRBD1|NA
CASSLGQGGYNEQFF
TGTGCCAGCAGCCTGGGACAGGGGGGATACAATGAGCAGTTCTTC
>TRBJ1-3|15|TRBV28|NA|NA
CASSIRGFAGNTIYF
TGTGCCAGCAGTATTCGAGGGTTTGCTGGAAACACCATATATTTT
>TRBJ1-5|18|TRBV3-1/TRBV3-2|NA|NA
CASSQGAAGARDNQPQHF
TGTGCCAGCAGCCAGGGAGCAGCGGGGGCGCGAGATAATCAGCCCCAGCATTTT
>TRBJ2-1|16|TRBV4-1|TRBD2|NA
CASSQAVAGDSYEQFF
TGCGCCAGCAGCCAAGCAGTAGCGGGGGACTCGTATGAGCAGTTCTTC
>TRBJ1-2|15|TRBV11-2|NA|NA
CASSLTPASHDGYTF
TGTGCCAGCAGCTTAACCCCCGCAAGCCACGATGGCTACACCTTC
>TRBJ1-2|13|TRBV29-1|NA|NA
CSVGSGSWMSYTF
TGCAGCGTTGGTTCGGGGTCCTGGATGAGCTACACCTTC
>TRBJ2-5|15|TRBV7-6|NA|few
CASRPTLAVKETQYF
TGTGCCAGCAGACCCACCTTAGCGGTAAAAGAGACCCAGTACTTC
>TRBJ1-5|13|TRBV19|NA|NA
CASMGGSNQPQHF
TGTGCCAGTATGGGGGGGAGCAATCAGCCCCAGCATTTT
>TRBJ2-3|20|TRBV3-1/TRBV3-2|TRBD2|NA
CASSQDFPAPTSGGTDTQYF
TGTGCCAGCAGCCAAGACTTCCCGGCCCCGACTAGCGGGGGGACAGATACGCAGTATTTT
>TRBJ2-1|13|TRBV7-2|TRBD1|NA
CASSLRTGNEQFF
TGTGCCAGCAGCTTAAGGACAGGGAATGAGCAGTTCTTC
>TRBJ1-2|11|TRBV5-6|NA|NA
CASSFVSGYTF
TGTGCCAGCAGCTTTGTCAGTGGCTACACCTTC
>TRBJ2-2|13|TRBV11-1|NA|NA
CASSLETAGELFF
TGTGCCAGCAGCTTAGAGACAGCCGGGGAGCTGTTTTTT
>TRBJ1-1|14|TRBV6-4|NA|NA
CASSDFLVNTEAFF
TGTGCCAGCAGTGACTTTCTAGTGAACACTGAAGCTTTCTTT
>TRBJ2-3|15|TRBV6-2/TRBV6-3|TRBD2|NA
CASSYKRGGLDTQYF
TGTGCCAGCAGTTACAAGCGGGGGGGCTTAGATACGCAGTATTTT
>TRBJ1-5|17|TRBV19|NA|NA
CASTRQATVYSNQPQHF
TGTGCCAGTACACGACAGGCGACAGTATATAGCAATCAGCCCCAGCATTTT
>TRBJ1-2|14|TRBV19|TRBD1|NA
CASSGGQGLYGYTF
TGTGCCAGTAGCGGAGGACAGGGCCTCTATGGCTACACCTTC
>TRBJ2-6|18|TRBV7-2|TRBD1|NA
CASSPSAGGGSGANVLTF
TGTGCCAGCAGCCCGTCCGCAGGGGGCGGCTCTGGGGCCAACGTCCTGACTTTC
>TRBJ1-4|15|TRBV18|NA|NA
CASSPTTGNFEKLFF
TGTGCCAGCTCACCAACCACAGGAAACTTTGAAAAACTGTTTTTT
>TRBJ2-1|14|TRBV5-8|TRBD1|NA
CASSRLTGMHEQFF
TGTGCCAGCAGCCGACTGACAGGGATGCATGAGCAGTTCTTC
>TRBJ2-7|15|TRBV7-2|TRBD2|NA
CASSLAAGGRDEQYF
TGTGCCAGCAGCTTAGCAGCGGGGGGGCGAGACGAGCAGTACTTC
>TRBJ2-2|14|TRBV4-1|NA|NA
CASSQDYRAGELFF
TGCGCCAGCAGCCAAGATTATCGGGCCGGGGAGCTGTTTTTT
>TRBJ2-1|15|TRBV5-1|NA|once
CASSLGGASYNEQFF
TGCGCCAGCAGCTTGGGCGGGGCCTCCTACAATGAGCAGTTCTTC